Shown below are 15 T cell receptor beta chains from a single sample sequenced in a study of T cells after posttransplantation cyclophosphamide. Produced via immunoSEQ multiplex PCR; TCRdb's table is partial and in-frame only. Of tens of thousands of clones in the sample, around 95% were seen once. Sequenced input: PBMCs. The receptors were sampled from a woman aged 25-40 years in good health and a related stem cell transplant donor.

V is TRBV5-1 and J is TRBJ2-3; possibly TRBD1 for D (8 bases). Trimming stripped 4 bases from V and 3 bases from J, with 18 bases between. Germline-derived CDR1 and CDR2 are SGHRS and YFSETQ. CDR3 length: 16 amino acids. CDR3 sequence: CASSPEGQGGTDTQYF. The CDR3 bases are TGCGCCAGCAGCCCGGAAGGACAGGGAGGGACAGATACGCAGTATTTT.

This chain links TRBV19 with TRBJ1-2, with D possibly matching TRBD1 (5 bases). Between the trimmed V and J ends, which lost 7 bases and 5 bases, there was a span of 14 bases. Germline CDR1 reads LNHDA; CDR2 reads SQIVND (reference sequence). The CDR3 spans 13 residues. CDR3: CASKAGQKYGYTF. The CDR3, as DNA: TGTGCCAGTAAGGCGGGGCAGAAGTATGGCTACACCTTC.

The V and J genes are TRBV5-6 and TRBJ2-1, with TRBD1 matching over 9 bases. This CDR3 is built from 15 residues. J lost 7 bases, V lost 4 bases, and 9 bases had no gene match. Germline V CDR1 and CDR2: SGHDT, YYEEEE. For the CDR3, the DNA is TGTGCCAGCAGCATGGACAGGGGTTTTTCGAATGAGCAGTTCTTC. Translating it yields CASSMDRGFSNEQFF.

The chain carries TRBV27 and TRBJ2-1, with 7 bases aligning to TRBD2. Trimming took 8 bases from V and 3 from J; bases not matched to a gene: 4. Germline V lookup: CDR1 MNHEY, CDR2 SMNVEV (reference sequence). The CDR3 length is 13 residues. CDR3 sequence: CASGRGSYNEQFF. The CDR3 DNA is TGTGCCAGCGGGAGGGGTAGCTACAATGAGCAGTTCTTC.

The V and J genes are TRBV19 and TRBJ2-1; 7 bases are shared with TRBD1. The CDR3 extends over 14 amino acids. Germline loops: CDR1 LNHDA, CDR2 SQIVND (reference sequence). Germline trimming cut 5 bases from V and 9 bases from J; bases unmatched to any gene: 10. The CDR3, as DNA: TGTGCCAGTAGTTCCTTGACAGGGTGGTCTGAGCAGTTCTTC. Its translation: CASSSLTGWSEQFF.

CDR3 nucleotide sequence: TGTGCCAGCTCACTAGGGAACCAAGAGACCCAGTACTTC. Translated, it gives CASSLGNQETQYF. The chain uses TRBV18 and TRBJ2-5, with no clear D. This CDR3 spans 13 amino acids. Germline assignment: CDR1 KGHSH and CDR2 LQKENI. V dropped 4 bases and J dropped 0 bases, with 6 bases sitting between them.

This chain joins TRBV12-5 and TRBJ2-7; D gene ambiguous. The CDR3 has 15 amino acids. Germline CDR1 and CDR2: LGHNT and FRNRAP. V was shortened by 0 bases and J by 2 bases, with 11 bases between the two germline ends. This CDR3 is CASGLVGSRTYEQYF. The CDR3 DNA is TGTGCTAGTGGTTTGGTGGGTAGTCGGACCTACGAGCAGTACTTC.

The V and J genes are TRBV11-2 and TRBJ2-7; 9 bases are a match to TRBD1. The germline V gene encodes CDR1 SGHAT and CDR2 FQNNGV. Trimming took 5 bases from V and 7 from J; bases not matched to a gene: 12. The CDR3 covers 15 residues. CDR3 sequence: CASSPGVQGAREQYF. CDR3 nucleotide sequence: TGTGCCAGCAGCCCAGGGGTACAGGGGGCTAGAGAGCAGTACTTC.

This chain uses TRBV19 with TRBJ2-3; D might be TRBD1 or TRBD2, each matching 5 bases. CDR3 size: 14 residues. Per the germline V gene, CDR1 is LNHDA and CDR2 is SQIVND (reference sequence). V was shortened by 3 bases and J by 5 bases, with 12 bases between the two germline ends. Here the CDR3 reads CASSMPGGEDTQYF. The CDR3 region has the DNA TGTGCCAGTAGTATGCCTGGGGGAGAAGATACGCAGTATTTT. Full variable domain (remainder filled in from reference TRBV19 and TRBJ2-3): DGGITQSPKYLFRKEGQNVTLSCEQNLNHDAMYWYRQDPGQGLRLIYYSQIVNDFQKGDIAEGYSVSREKKESFPLTVTSAQKNPTAFYLCASSMPGGEDTQYFGPGTRLTVL.

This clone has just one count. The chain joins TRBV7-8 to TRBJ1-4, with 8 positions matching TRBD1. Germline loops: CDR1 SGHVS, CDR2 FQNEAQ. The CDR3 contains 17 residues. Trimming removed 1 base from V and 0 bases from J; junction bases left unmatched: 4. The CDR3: CASSLDRGVATNEKLFF. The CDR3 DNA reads TGTGCCAGCAGCTTAGACAGGGGGGTTGCAACTAATGAAAAACTGTTTTTT.

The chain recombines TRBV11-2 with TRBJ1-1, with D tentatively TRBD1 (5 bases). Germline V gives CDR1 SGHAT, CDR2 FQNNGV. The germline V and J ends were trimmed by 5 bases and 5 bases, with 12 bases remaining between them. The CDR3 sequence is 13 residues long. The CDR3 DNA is TGTGCCAGCAGCCCTCCGGGGGGGACTGAAGCTTTCTTT. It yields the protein CASSPPGGTEAFF.

CDR3 DNA: TGTGCCACCAGCAGAGGCGGACACCTAAGGGGCTATGGCTACACCTTC. Translation: CATSRGGHLRGYGYTF. V and J are TRBV15 and TRBJ1-2, with a possible D match to TRBD1 (5 bases). The CDR3 sequence is 16 residues long. CDR1 LNHNV and CDR2 YYDKDF come from the germline V gene (reference sequence). With 1 base removed from V and 4 bases from J, the gap between germline ends came to 16 bases.

CDR3 loop: CASSLDRAILYGYTF. In DNA form, the CDR3 reads TGTGCCAGCAGCTTAGACAGGGCAATACTATATGGCTACACCTTC. The J gene is TRBJ1-2, the V gene TRBV7-8; D is possibly TRBD1 (6 bases). The CDR3 loop spans 15 amino acids. The V and J ends lost 1 base and 5 bases respectively, with 14 bases between them. Germline V gene data show CDR1 as SGHVS and CDR2 as FQNEAQ.

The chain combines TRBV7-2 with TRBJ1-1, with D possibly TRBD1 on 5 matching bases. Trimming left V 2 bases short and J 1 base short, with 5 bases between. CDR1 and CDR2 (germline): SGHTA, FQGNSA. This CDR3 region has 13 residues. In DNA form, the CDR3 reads TGTGCCAGCAGCTTACAGGGGAACACTGAAGCTTTCTTT. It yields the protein CASSLQGNTEAFF.

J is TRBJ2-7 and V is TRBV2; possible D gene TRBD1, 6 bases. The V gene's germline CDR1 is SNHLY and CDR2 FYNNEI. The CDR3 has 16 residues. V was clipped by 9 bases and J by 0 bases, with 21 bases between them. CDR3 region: CASQLIWTDSSYEQYF. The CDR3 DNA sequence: TGTGCCAGTCAACTTATTTGGACAGACAGCTCCTACGAGCAGTACTTC.